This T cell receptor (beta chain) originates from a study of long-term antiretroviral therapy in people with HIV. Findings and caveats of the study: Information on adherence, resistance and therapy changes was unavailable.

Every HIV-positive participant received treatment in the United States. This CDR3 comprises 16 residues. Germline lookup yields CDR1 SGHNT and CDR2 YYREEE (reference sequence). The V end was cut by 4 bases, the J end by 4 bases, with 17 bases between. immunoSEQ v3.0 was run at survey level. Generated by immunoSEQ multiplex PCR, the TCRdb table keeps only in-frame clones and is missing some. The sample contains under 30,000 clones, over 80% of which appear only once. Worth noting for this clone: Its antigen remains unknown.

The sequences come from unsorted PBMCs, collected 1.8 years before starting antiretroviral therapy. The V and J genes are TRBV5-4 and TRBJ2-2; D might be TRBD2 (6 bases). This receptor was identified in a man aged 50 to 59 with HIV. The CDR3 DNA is TGTGCCAGCAGCGTCGCTGCGGGGTTCCGCACCGGGGAGCTGTTTTTT. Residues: CASSVAAGFRTGELFF. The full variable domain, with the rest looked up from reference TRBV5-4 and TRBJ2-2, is ETGVTQSPTHLIKTRGQQVTLRCSSQSGHNTVSWYQQALGQGPQFIFQYYREEENGRGNFPPRFSGLQFPNYSSELNVNALELDDSALYLCASSVAAGFRTGELFFGEGSRLTVL.